These 18 T cell receptor beta chains were sequenced from one sample in a study of blood T cells in healthy people across ages (dated by TCRdb to between 2015 and 2017). To prepare the library, 5' RACE was applied. The reads were generated on an Illumina HiSeq 2500. A second roughly 6 to 11 cycle PCR used a sample-barcoded 5' primer and a J-beta primer mix. TCRdb reprocessing: public reads trimmed at Q25 with fastp, clones called with MiXCR, in-frame beta chains kept. Entries are consolidated by CDR3 protein sequence, retaining the most common genes and DNA. A total of some 760,000 distinct CDR3 sequences appear in this sample, around 25% of them only once. The ten biggest clones cover under 4.5% of the sample. These data are also associated with another study on T cells of mothers and their children.

The sample was blood. The source is a boy aged 5-17 years in good health.

The chain combines TRBV29-1 with TRBJ2-5; TRBD2 agrees at 7 bases. With 6 bases clipped from V and 0 bases from J, the junction kept 7 bases outside the gene matches. The CDR3 runs 14 residues. Germline V gene data show CDR1 as SQVTM and CDR2 as ANQGSEA. CDR3 sequence reads: CSVERGPYQETQYF. Here the CDR3 DNA reads TGCAGCGTGGAGCGGGGCCCGTACCAAGAGACCCAGTACTTC.

The DNA of the CDR3 is TGTGCCAGCAGTTACGTTGCGGGAGTTCAATGGAAACTGTTTTTT. The encoded protein is CASSYVAGVQWKLFF. The chain is built from TRBV6-6 and TRBJ1-4; unclear D gene. Germline CDR1 is MNHNY and CDR2 is SVGAGI (reference sequence). Deletions cut 2 bases from V and 11 bases from J, with 18 bases between. This CDR3 region has 15 residues.

This clonotype has just a few counts. This sequence joins TRBV7-4 and TRBJ2-7, with 7 bases identical to TRBD1. With 5 bases clipped from V and 3 bases from J, the junction kept 10 bases outside the gene matches. The CDR3 consists of 15 residues. CDR1 is SGHVT and CDR2 is SQSDAQ in the germline V gene. The CDR3 is CASSIPGQKFYEQYF. The CDR3, as DNA: TGTGCCAGCAGCATCCCGGGACAGAAATTCTACGAGCAGTACTTC.

The chain's CDR3 is CSARDRQEIQPQHF. In DNA, the CDR3 is TGCAGTGCTAGAGATAGGCAGGAGATTCAGCCCCAGCATTTT. The rearrangement links TRBV20-1 to TRBJ1-5; D is unclear. This CDR3 contains 14 residues. Germline CDR1 DFQATT, CDR2 SNEGSKA (reference sequence). Between the trimmed V and J ends, which lost 0 bases and 6 bases, there was a span of 12 bases.

V is TRBV30 and J is TRBJ2-5; D uncertain. Germline loops: CDR1 GTSNPN, CDR2 SVGIG (reference sequence). V was clipped by 1 base and J by 5 bases, with 11 bases between them. The CDR3 has 13 residues. The CDR3 reads CAWSGLGVETQYF. The CDR3 DNA reads as TGTGCCTGGAGTGGACTGGGTGTTGAGACCCAGTACTTC.

Many counts were recorded for this clonotype. The genes are TRBV20-1 and TRBJ2-7, with D unclear. CDR3 length: 12 amino acids. Per the germline V gene, CDR1 is DFQATT and CDR2 is SNEGSKA (reference sequence). Between the trimmed V and J ends, which lost 3 bases and 3 bases, there was a span of 9 bases. The CDR3 nucleotides are TGCAGTGCTAGGGATAGGGTCTACGAGCAGTACTTC. Amino acid sequence: CSARDRVYEQYF.

The V call is TRBV12-3 or TRBV12-4, the J call TRBJ1-2, with 9 bases fitting TRBD1. After removal of 6 bases from V and 8 bases from J, the junction contained 7 bases not matched to a gene. This CDR3 has 13 residues. CDR3 region: CASRPQTGGGYTF. CDR3 nucleotides: TGTGCCAGCAGACCCCAAACAGGGGGCGGCTACACCTTC.

This clonotype was picked up many times. The genes are TRBV2 and TRBJ2-4, with D unresolved. The CDR3 totals 18 residues. Trimming took off 0 bases at V and 0 bases at J, with 15 bases between the two ends. CDR1 is SNHLY, CDR2 FYNNEI, per germline. As DNA, the CDR3 is TGTGCCAGCAGTGAAGCGGGTTCGGCAGGTAGAGCCAAAAACATTCAGTACTTC. Translation gives CASSEAGSAGRAKNIQYF.

This clonotype turned up a few times. This chain joins TRBV5-1 and TRBJ2-5; possibly TRBD1 or TRBD2 for D (5 bases each). This CDR3 contains 16 residues. CDR1 is SGHRS and CDR2 is YFSETQ in the germline V gene. Trimming took 3 bases from V and 5 from J, leaving 20 bases between them. CDR3 sequence: CASSSGTNYETETQYF. CDR3 DNA: TGCGCCAGCAGCTCCGGGACCAACTACGAAACCGAGACCCAGTACTTC.

This chain connects TRBV29-1 to TRBJ2-5; weak D call: TRBD1 (5 bases). The last part of the DNA fits TRBJ2-7 better; the J call may be wrong. The CDR3 totals 16 residues. Germline CDR1 is SQVTM and CDR2 is ANQGSEA. The CDR3, as DNA: TGCAGCGTTTCCCCCCTTACAGGTGATCTCTCCTACGAGCAGTACTTC. It specifies CSVSPLTGDLSYEQYF.

The gene calls are TRBV28 and TRBJ2-7; D uncertain. Germline V gene data show CDR1 as MDHEN and CDR2 as SYDVKM. V was pared by 6 bases and J by 4 bases, with 10 bases between. CDR3 length: 12 amino acids. The CDR3 bases are TGTGCCAGCAGCCGGCTGTGGTACGAGCAGTACTTC. Its protein is CASSRLWYEQYF.

The chain uses TRBV11-2 and TRBJ2-7; 7 nucleotides align to TRBD1. The CDR3 consists of 16 residues. Unmatched junction bases numbered 15, after V lost 4 bases and J lost 6 bases. Germline-derived CDR1 and CDR2 are SGHAT and FQNNGV. The CDR3 loop reads CASSYTWTGREGEQYF. In DNA form, the CDR3 reads TGTGCCAGCAGCTACACGTGGACAGGTCGTGAAGGCGAGCAGTACTTC.

This clonotype was observed many times. The chain carries TRBV29-1 and TRBJ1-1; D is unresolved. Germline CDR1 and CDR2: SQVTM and ANQGSEA. V dropped 5 bases and J dropped 3 bases, with 4 bases sitting between them. This CDR3 contains 10 residues. The DNA of the CDR3 is TGCAGCGTTAGGGACACTGAAGCTTTCTTT. Translated, it gives CSVRDTEAFF.

J is TRBJ1-5 and V is TRBV14; TRBD1 matches 10 bases. The CDR3 runs 15 residues. Germline CDR1 SGHDN, CDR2 FVKESK. With 0 bases clipped from V and 6 bases from J, the junction kept 2 bases outside the gene matches. The CDR3 reads CASSQEGTGAQPQHF. CDR3 nucleotides: TGTGCCAGCAGCCAAGAGGGGACAGGGGCTCAGCCCCAGCATTTT.

The chain joins TRBV11-2 to TRBJ2-7; the match to TRBD1 covers 10 bases. J was trimmed by 1 base and V by 7 bases; bases with no gene match: 7. The CDR3 is made up of 15 amino acids. CDR1 and CDR2 from the germline V gene are SGHAT and FQNNGV. In DNA, the CDR3 is TGTGCCAGCACCCGCGGGACAGGGGATTCCTACGAGCAGTACTTC. It specifies CASTRGTGDSYEQYF.

The chain links TRBV20-1 to TRBJ2-7; D perhaps matches TRBD1 (5 bases). The germline V gene encodes CDR1 DFQATT and CDR2 SNEGSKA (reference sequence). This CDR3 is 15 amino acids long. The ends were cut back, 1 base at V and 4 bases at J, with 17 bases in the middle. In DNA, the CDR3 is TGCAGTGCTAGAGGGGGCAGGGTTGGTCGGTACGAGCAGTACTTC. This gives the protein CSARGGRVGRYEQYF.

This clonotype came up a few times. V usage is TRBV5-1 and J usage is TRBJ1-1; 12 bases match TRBD1. V gave up 4 bases and J gave up 1 base; unmatched junction bases: 8. Germline CDR1 and CDR2: SGHRS and YFSETQ. This CDR3 comprises 17 residues. CDR3 amino acids: CASSRGTGGRGNTEAFF. The CDR3 DNA follows: TGCGCCAGCAGCCGAGGGACAGGGGGCAGAGGGAACACTGAAGCTTTCTTT.

In its sample, this clonotype was seen a few times. The chain uses TRBV7-9 and TRBJ2-7, with 7 bases lining up with TRBD1. The germline CDR1 and CDR2 sequences are SEHNR and FQNEAQ (reference sequence). The CDR3 contains 13 residues. The ends lost 9 bases at V and 2 bases at J; junction bases unmatched: 7. The DNA for the CDR3 is TGTGCCAGTAGGCGCCAGGGGGCCTACGAGCAGTACTTC. Translating gives CASRRQGAYEQYF.